These 28 T cell receptor beta chains were sequenced from one sample in a study of molecular identifiers for immune sequencing clone quantification (dated by TCRdb to 2016 to 2018). The library was prepared using PCR. The run used an Illumina HiSeq 4000. TCRdb ran its own pipeline on the public reads, namely fastp trimming at Q25 and MiXCR clone calling, and kept in-frame beta chains. Here each entry gathers all rows of one CDR3 protein and keeps the most common genes and DNA. The sample data list over 600,000 distinct CDR3 sequences, and just under 20% of these were observed just once. The ten largest clones represent roughly 0.9% of the sample. Specimen: naive CD8+ T cells from blood, with Jurkat cell RNA spiked in. Explained via the paper, the cell subset or site label denotes: FACS-sorted CD8+CD4-CCR7+CD45RA+ naive T cells. Receptor source: a human donor in good health. Some libraries in this study had Jurkat cell RNA spiked in.

This clonotype showed up just a few times. Since a much larger clone is just one base distant, this may be a read error. The chain employs TRBV30 and TRBJ2-1; TRBD2 agrees at 8 bases. The CDR3 runs 13 residues. V was pared by 3 bases and J by 12 bases, with 10 bases of the junction left unmatched. Looked up from germline, CDR1 is GTSNPN and CDR2 is SVGIG (reference sequence). CDR3 nucleotide sequence: TGTGCCTGGAGCCCCCCTATAGCGGGATCGCAGTTCTTC. This encodes CAWSPPIAGSQFF.

Worth noting for this clonotype: With a much larger clone just one base away, this may be a read error. The chain carries TRBV4-3 and TRBJ1-1; weak D call: TRBD1 (5 bases). The length of the CDR3 is 17 residues. The V gene lost 0 bases and the J gene lost 1 base, with 15 bases spanning the gap. The V gene's germline CDR1 is LGHNA and CDR2 YSLEER. This CDR3 reads CASSQETHRTPNTEAFF. The CDR3 DNA sequence: TGCGCCAGCAGCCAAGAGACCCACAGGACGCCGAACACTGAAGCTTTCTTT.

This clonotype was seen at least ten times. The rearrangement links TRBV20-1 to TRBJ2-7, with D perhaps matching TRBD2 (6 bases). Germline V gene data show CDR1 as DFQATT and CDR2 as SNEGSKA (reference sequence). This CDR3 has 11 residues. Trimming left V 0 bases short and J 9 bases short, with 9 bases between. The CDR3 nucleotides are TGCAGTGCTAGAGAAGAGGGACTGCAGTACTTC. Translation: CSAREEGLQYF.

There are a few counts of this clonotype. The chain is built from TRBV20-1 and TRBJ1-1; D remains ambiguous. Trimming stripped 1 base from V and 1 base from J, with 10 bases between. The germline CDR1 and CDR2 sequences are DFQATT and SNEGSKA (reference sequence). The length of the CDR3 is 14 residues. CDR3 sequence (DNA): TGCAGTGCTAGAGCTATCGCGGAGAACACTGAAGCTTTCTTT. Translating it yields CSARAIAENTEAFF.

Note on this clonotype: At one of its ends the junction is not consistent with the germline gene, which may arise from a read error. The V and J genes are TRBV12-3 or TRBV12-4 and TRBJ2-3; D unresolved. This CDR3 region has 15 residues. CDR3 sequence: CASSLGDSRTDTRYF. For the CDR3, the DNA is TGTGCCAGCAGTTTAGGGGATTCCCGCACAGATACGCGGTATTTT.

As regards this clonotype: A much larger clone differs by one base, so this may be a read error. The chain combines TRBV7-2 with TRBJ2-7; 7 positions agree with TRBD2. The CDR3 totals 15 residues. Per germline, CDR1 SGHTA and CDR2 FQGNSA. DNA for the CDR3: TGTGCCAGCAGCTTACTCGCGGGAGAAACCTACGGGCAGTACTTC. Amino acid sequence: CASSLLAGETYGQYF.

This clonotype was detected many times. The V gene is TRBV12-3 or TRBV12-4, the J gene TRBJ2-2, with TRBD2 matching over 11 bases. This CDR3 has 16 residues. The junction had 4 bases not matched to a gene; V was cut back by 7 bases and J by 0 bases. The CDR3: CASIMTSGANTGELFF. CDR3 DNA: TGTGCCAGCATCATGACTAGCGGGGCGAACACCGGGGAGCTGTTTTTT.

The rearrangement links TRBV19 to TRBJ1-4; no definite D call. The CDR3 has 13 residues. With 5 bases removed from V and 12 bases from J, the gap between germline ends came to 16 bases. Germline CDR1 LNHDA, CDR2 SQIVND (reference sequence). CDR3 loop: CASSAPEEEELFF. In DNA form, the CDR3 reads TGTGCCAGTAGTGCCCCCGAGGAGGAGGAACTGTTTTTT.

This clonotype was observed many times. The chain recombines TRBV28 with TRBJ2-7; no reliable D call. Germline CDR1 is MDHEN and CDR2 is SYDVKM. The CDR3 consists of 15 residues. Trimming removed 6 bases from V and 0 bases from J, with 15 bases in between. The DNA of the CDR3 is TGTGCCAGCAGCTACACGAGTAGGAGCTCCTACGAGCAGTACTTC. Protein: CASSYTSRSSYEQYF.

This clonotype was recorded a few times. The chain uses TRBV3-1 and TRBJ2-3, with 10 bases lining up with TRBD2. CDR1 is LGHDT, CDR2 YNNKEL, per germline (reference sequence). V lost 0 bases, J lost 4 bases, and 1 base stayed unmatched. CDR3 length: 15 residues. CDR3: CASSQDSGRADTQYF. The CDR3 DNA reads TGTGCCAGCAGCCAAGACAGCGGGAGGGCAGATACGCAGTATTTT.

This clonotype appeared once. The chain joins TRBV2 to TRBJ1-4; 7 nucleotides align to TRBD1. Germline assignment: CDR1 SNHLY and CDR2 FYNNEI. The V gene end was trimmed by 5 bases and the J gene end by 7 bases; junction bases not matched to a gene: 13. There are 16 residues in the CDR3. CDR3 protein: CASSLDRDYLSEKLFF. The DNA of the CDR3 is TGTGCCAGCAGTTTAGACAGGGACTACCTAAGTGAAAAACTGTTTTTT.

This clonotype was picked up many times. The genes are TRBV29-1 and TRBJ2-1; D is undetermined. The V end lost 2 bases, the J end lost 3 bases, and 8 bases lay between the germline ends. Per germline, CDR1 SQVTM and CDR2 ANQGSEA. The CDR3 loop spans 13 amino acids. Here the CDR3 reads CSVEMASYNEQFF. The CDR3 DNA is TGCAGCGTTGAAATGGCCAGCTACAATGAGCAGTTCTTC.

This chain connects TRBV19 to TRBJ2-4; no clear D. The V end was cut by 2 bases, the J end by 0 bases, with 8 bases between. The CDR3 spans 15 residues. The germline V gene has CDR1 LNHDA and CDR2 SQIVND (reference sequence). CDR3 nucleotides: TGTGCCAGTAGTATATGGCCCGGAGCCAAAAACATTCAGTACTTC. Encoded protein: CASSIWPGAKNIQYF.

Many counts were recorded for this clonotype. The rearrangement joins TRBV13 to TRBJ1-1, with unresolved D. The CDR3 loop spans 12 amino acids. CDR1 PRHDT and CDR2 FYEKMQ come from the germline V gene (reference sequence). Trimming stripped 2 bases from V and 10 bases from J, with 11 bases between. The CDR3 here is CASSLTSLGAFF. The CDR3 DNA follows: TGTGCCAGCAGCTTAACCTCCTTGGGAGCTTTCTTT.

This clonotype has only a few counts. The J gene is TRBJ2-4, the V gene TRBV4-1; 7 nucleotides align to TRBD1. Germline CDR1 is MGHRA and CDR2 is YSYEKL. The V segment lost 2 bases and the J segment 2 bases; nucleotides outside the gene matches: 6. The length of the CDR3 is 16 residues. The CDR3 DNA is TGCGCCAGCAGCCAACCCCAGGGGGTACCCAAAAACATTCAGTACTTC. It yields the protein CASSQPQGVPKNIQYF.

This clonotype was seen at least ten times. CDR3 in amino acids: CATSVNRVNKNIQYF. The CDR3 region has the DNA TGTGCCACTTCAGTCAACAGGGTAAACAAAAACATTCAGTACTTC. The chain uses TRBV6-5 and TRBJ2-4, with D perhaps matching TRBD1 (6 bases). The CDR3 loop spans 15 amino acids. Germline-derived CDR1 and CDR2 are MNHEY and SVGAGI. V lost 10 bases and J lost 3, with 19 bases in between.

Ten or more counts support this clonotype. V is TRBV9 and J is TRBJ2-3; tentatively, D is TRBD1 (5 bases). The CDR3 runs to 16 residues. The V end lost 3 bases, the J end lost 0 bases, and 14 bases lay between the germline ends. Germline values: CDR1 SGDLS, CDR2 YYNGEE. The DNA for the CDR3 is TGTGCCAGCAGCGCACAGGACGGTACTAGCACAGATACGCAGTATTTT. Amino acids: CASSAQDGTSTDTQYF.

In its sample, this clonotype was seen a few times. The chain is built from TRBV7-9 and TRBJ1-1; 10 positions agree with TRBD1. Germline-derived CDR1 and CDR2 are SEHNR and FQNEAQ (reference sequence). The V segment lost 5 bases and the J segment 4 bases; nucleotides outside the gene matches: 10. CDR3 length equals 16 residues. The CDR3 sequence is CASSTRTGGIITEAFF. CDR3 coding DNA: TGTGCCAGCAGCACCAGGACAGGGGGTATTATCACTGAAGCTTTCTTT. Full variable domain (remainder filled in from reference TRBV7-9 and TRBJ1-1): DTGVSQNPRHKITKRGQNVTFRCDPISEHNRLYWYRQTLGQGPEFLTYFQNEAQLEKSRLLSDRFSAERPKGSFSTLEIQRTEQGDSAMYLCASSTRTGGIITEAFFGQGTRLTVV.

There are many counts of this clonotype. The chain carries TRBV28 and TRBJ2-3; TRBD1 agrees at 10 bases. Per germline, CDR1 MDHEN and CDR2 SYDVKM. This CDR3 is built from 15 residues. The V segment lost 4 bases and the J segment 3 bases; nucleotides outside the gene matches: 4. The CDR3 protein is CASSSGTGDTDTQYF. The CDR3 DNA reads TGTGCCAGCAGTTCCGGGACAGGGGATACAGATACGCAGTATTTT.

This clonotype was detected many times. This chain joins TRBV10-3 and TRBJ1-2; D gene ambiguous. Germline-derived CDR1 and CDR2 are ENHRY and SYGVKD. The CDR3 has 13 residues. Trimming pared 0 bases from V and 5 bases from J, leaving 7 bases between. In DNA, the CDR3 is TGTGCCATCAGTGAGTCCCCGGATTATGGCTACACCTTC. Protein sequence: CAISESPDYGYTF.

A remark on this clonotype: A much bigger clone sits one base away, suggesting this may be a read error. V usage is TRBV4-3 and J usage is TRBJ2-1; the D call may be TRBD1 or TRBD2 (7 bases each). CDR3 length: 15 amino acids. Germline V lookup: CDR1 LGHNA, CDR2 YSLEER. CDR3 in amino acids: CVSSRGGGPSNEQFF. The CDR3 DNA reads TGCGTCAGCAGCAGGGGGGGAGGGCCTTCCAATGAGCAGTTCTTC.

Many counts were recorded for this clonotype. This chain uses TRBV7-6 with TRBJ2-1, with 8 bases lining up with TRBD2. Germline V gene lookup returns CDR1 SGHVS and CDR2 FNYEAQ. J lost 6 bases, V lost 3 bases, and 10 bases had no gene match. The CDR3 spans 16 residues. CDR3 sequence (DNA): TGTGCCAGCAGCTTTTTCGAAGCGGGAGCTGGCAATGAGCAGTTCTTC. This codes for CASSFFEAGAGNEQFF.

The chain combines TRBV7-9 with TRBJ2-5; D is unresolved. The V and J ends lost 1 base and 5 bases respectively, with 8 bases between them. Germline-derived CDR1 and CDR2 are SEHNR and FQNEAQ (reference sequence). This CDR3 is 13 amino acids long. Here the CDR3 reads CASSLEEWETQYF. CDR3 DNA sequence: TGTGCCAGCAGCTTAGAGGAGTGGGAGACCCAGTACTTC.

Details on this clonotype: A read error may produce the germline difference seen at one junction end. The chain employs TRBV7-9 and TRBJ2-3; D is perhaps TRBD1 (5 bases). CDR3 length equals 15 residues. Looked up from germline, CDR1 is SEHNR and CDR2 is FQNEAQ (reference sequence). The CDR3 sequence is CTSSSLPGRADTQYF. CDR3 coding DNA: TGTACCAGCAGCTCCCTGCCAGGGCGCGCAGATACGCAGTATTTT.

Concerning this clonotype: A read error is possible here, since a much larger clone lies one base away. Given the absence of the conserved phenylalanine or tryptophan at the CDR3 end, a read error is likely. The chain carries TRBV3-1 and TRBJ2-1, with unresolved D. The CDR3 loop spans 13 amino acids. Germline values: CDR1 LGHDT, CDR2 YNNKEL (reference sequence). Trimming took off 0 bases at V and 10 bases at J, with 10 bases between the two ends. The CDR3 nucleotides read TGTGCCAGCAGCCAAGATAGTCCCAGGGAGCAGTTCCTC. Protein product: CASSQDSPREQFL.

Ten or more counts support this clonotype. This chain links TRBV20-1 with TRBJ2-3, with 7 bases lining up with TRBD2. The CDR3 is 12 residues long. CDR1 is DFQATT and CDR2 is SNEGSKA in the germline V gene (reference sequence). The V segment lost 6 bases and the J segment 3 bases; nucleotides outside the gene matches: 3. The CDR3 region has the DNA TGCAGTGCCGGACTAGTTACAGATACGCAGTATTTT. Protein product: CSAGLVTDTQYF.

This clonotype was detected only a few times. The chain employs TRBV6-2 or TRBV6-3 and TRBJ2-2; D remains ambiguous. Germline V lookup: CDR1 MNHEY, CDR2 SVGEGT. The CDR3 covers 15 residues. V lost 3 bases to trimming and J lost 2 bases, with 10 bases between them. CDR3 sequence: CASSYYPHNTGELFF. The CDR3 DNA follows: TGTGCCAGCAGTTATTACCCACACAACACCGGGGAGCTGTTTTTT.

This clonotype was seen only a few times. The CDR3: CASSASSGRAMNEQFF. DNA of the CDR3: TGTGCCAGCAGTGCTTCTAGCGGGAGGGCCATGAATGAGCAGTTCTTC. The chain joins TRBV27 to TRBJ2-1; 12 bases align to TRBD2. CDR1 and CDR2 from the germline V gene are MNHEY and SMNVEV (reference sequence). Unmatched junction bases numbered 9, after V lost 5 bases and J lost 7 bases. CDR3 length equals 16 residues.